A single sample gave rise to the 24 T cell receptor beta chains below, sequenced in a study of tumor-infiltrating lymphocytes in primary liver carcinoma. Total RNA (roughly 530 ng) served as template for TCR beta cDNA synthesis primed by a constant-region primer. Generation of the TCR beta libraries relied on three nested multiplex PCR rounds using slightly modified ARM-PCR. A C-beta reverse primer was combined with TRBV1-TRBV30 forward primers in the first two PCR rounds, and each round had 10 cycles. TCRdb re-analysed the multiplex PCR reads in MiXCR, keeping a single row per CDR3 protein. The data contain under 25,000 distinct CDR3 sequences, roughly 80% of them seen just once; the ten biggest clones take up more than 30%. The source material, 20-30 mg of unsorted bulk tissue, was used to co-extract RNA and DNA. Sequencing was carried out using liver tumor tissue from sampling region 5. Subset in this sample: tumor region T5, tumor centre. The receptors originated from a woman aged 25 to 39 with primary liver carcinoma and hepatitis B virus infection.

This clonotype was counted only a few times. The CDR3 does not close with the conserved phenylalanine or tryptophan, likely indicating a read error. The chain is built from TRBV29-1 and TRBJ2-7, with a tentative D call TRBD1 (6 bases). V was cut by 7 bases and J by 4 bases, with 26 bases left in between. This CDR3 is 16 amino acids long. The germline V gene encodes CDR1 SQVTM and CDR2 ANQGSEA. CDR3 in amino acids: CSARGIRDGQTYEQYL. The CDR3 region has the DNA TGCAGCGCTAGAGGGATCCGGGACGGACAGACGTACGAGCAGTACCTC.

This chain connects TRBV11-2 to TRBJ2-7, with D possibly TRBD2 on 5 matching bases. CDR3 size: 13 residues. Germline V gives CDR1 SGHAT, CDR2 FQNNGV. This chain's CDR3 is CASVLSGGHEQYF. CDR3 bases: TGTGCTAGCGTCCTGTCTGGCGGACACGAGCAGTACTTC.

A word on this clonotype: A junction boundary mismatches the germline segment, possibly from a read error. This chain uses TRBV19 with TRBJ2-2; 7 bases fit TRBD2. Germline V gives CDR1 LNHDA, CDR2 SQIVND (reference sequence). This CDR3 is built from 16 residues. This CDR3 reads CVSIGLVERNTGELFF. CDR3 DNA sequence: TGTGTCAGTATTGGACTAGTAGAGAGGAACACCGGGGAGCTGTTTTTT.

To note about this clonotype: One end of the junction does not line up with germline, which may come from a read error. The V and J genes are TRBV7-8 and TRBJ2-3, with 7 bases fitting TRBD1. CDR1 is SGHVS and CDR2 is FQNEAQ in the germline V gene. The CDR3 length is 18 residues. The CDR3 region is CASSSNEVRDRPSNTQSF. The CDR3 DNA sequence: TGTGCCAGCAGTTCGAACGAGGTCCGGGACAGACCCTCTAATACGCAGTCTTTT.

The chain combines TRBV12-3 or TRBV12-4 with TRBJ2-1; TRBD2 matches 10 bases. The CDR3 is 15 amino acids. V trimming: 6 bases; J trimming: 11 bases; junction bases outside the gene matches: 13. The DNA for the CDR3 is TGTGCCAGCAGCCTGTCGAGGACTAGCGGACTTAAGCAGTTCTTC. It encodes CASSLSRTSGLKQFF.

As regards this clonotype: In this CDR3 the conserved last residue, phenylalanine or tryptophan, is missing, so a read error is likely. V usage is TRBV5-4 and J usage is TRBJ2-3; D is undetermined. Per germline, CDR1 SGHNT and CDR2 YYREEE (reference sequence). This CDR3 spans 12 amino acids. CDR3 sequence reads: CARSFSTDTQYS. The DNA for the CDR3 is TGTGCCAGGAGCTTCTCCACAGATACGCAGTATTCT.

Of note for this clonotype: A junction end diverges from the germline sequence, so it may reflect a read error. The chain has TRBV11-2 and TRBJ2-1; 9 nucleotides align to TRBD2. Germline CDR1 is SGHAT and CDR2 is FQNNGV. This CDR3 spans 15 amino acids. CDR3 coding DNA: TGTGCCCGCAGCTTCGACCTAGCGGGATTGGTTGAGCAGTCCTTC. Its translation is CARSFDLAGLVEQSF.

Details on this clonotype: The junction does not match germline at one end; this may be a read error. The chain carries TRBV30 and TRBJ2-1; TRBD1 or TRBD2 may be the D gene (5 bases each). The CDR3 runs to 14 residues. CDR1 and CDR2 (germline): GTSNPN, SVGIG (reference sequence). In DNA, the CDR3 is TGTGTCTGGAGTGTAGGGAACGGGGCACCTGAGCAGTTCTTC. Translating it yields CVWSVGNGAPEQFF.

This clonotype was detected once. Compared with germline, one end of the junction differs, possibly owing to a read error. The genes are TRBV10-3 and TRBJ2-1; no clear D gene. Per germline, CDR1 ENHRY and CDR2 SYGVKD. The CDR3 length is 14 residues. The CDR3 loop is CTISPTTTRNEQFF. The CDR3, as DNA: TGTACCATCAGTCCCACGACGACCCGAAATGAGCAGTTCTTC.

The V and J genes are TRBV12-3 or TRBV12-4 and TRBJ1-1; weak D call: TRBD1 (5 bases). The V and J ends lost 3 bases and 3 bases respectively, with 14 bases between them. The length of the CDR3 is 15 residues. CDR3 residues: CASSFAGGSDTEAFF. CDR3 sequence (DNA): TGTGCCAGCAGTTTCGCGGGGGGTAGTGACACTGAAGCTTTCTTT.

The rearrangement uses TRBV11-2 and TRBJ2-1; 11 nucleotides agree with TRBD1. The CDR3 sequence is 16 residues long. The germline CDR1 and CDR2 sequences are SGHAT and FQNNGV. The trim removed 4 bases at V and 5 bases at J, leaving 7 bases unmatched. This chain's CDR3 is CASSWAGTGGNNEQFF. The CDR3, as DNA: TGTGCCAGCAGCTGGGCCGGGACAGGGGGAAACAATGAGCAGTTCTTC.

This clonotype was counted at least ten times. The V call is TRBV4-3, the J call TRBJ1-5, with D possibly TRBD1 on 6 matching bases. CDR3 length equals 16 residues. V lost 0 bases and J 3 bases, leaving 12 bases between the germline ends. CDR1 LGHNA and CDR2 YSLEER come from the germline V gene. CDR3 nucleotide sequence: TGCGCCAGCAGCCAAGAAAGATGGGGGCCCAATCAGCCCCAGCATTTT. Residues: CASSQERWGPNQPQHF.

Comments on this clonotype: The conserved closing phenylalanine or tryptophan is absent in this CDR3, likely reflecting a read error. The chain couples TRBV11-2 to TRBJ2-3; TRBD1 is a possible D gene (7 bases). The germline gives CDR1 SGHAT, CDR2 FQNNGV. The CDR3 covers 16 residues. CDR3 loop: CACSRTRQGMGGTQYY. The DNA for the CDR3 is TGTGCCTGCAGCCGGACGCGACAGGGAATGGGAGGTACGCAGTATTAT.

Of note for this clonotype: The DNA is left out, because the CDR3 cannot be placed on it with certainty; the CDR3 is given as TCRdb lists it. This chain links TRBV11-1 with TRBJ2-5; TRBD1, the table's D call, was not compared with the DNA. The length of the CDR3 is 14 amino acids, counting both ends. From germline, CDR1 is SGHAT and CDR2 FQDESV (reference sequence). The CDR3 reads CTSSWAGGTGTHYF.

This chain connects TRBV29-1 to TRBJ2-3; D possibly corresponds to TRBD2 (5 bases). The CDR3 spans 14 residues. Germline values: CDR1 SQVTM, CDR2 ANQGSEA. V shed 6 bases and J shed 4 bases, with 17 bases lying between them. The CDR3 sequence: CSVRGQMGADTQYF. As DNA, the CDR3 is TGCAGCGTCCGAGGGCAGATGGGCGCAGATACGCAGTATTTT.

Concerning this clonotype: The conserved phenylalanine or tryptophan normally closing the CDR3 is absent here, so this likely arose from a read error. The gene calls are TRBV5-6 and TRBJ2-3; D may be TRBD2 (5 bases). Per germline, CDR1 SGHDT and CDR2 YYEEEE. CDR3 length: 12 residues. DNA for the CDR3: TGTACCAGTAGCTTGAGGGCAGATACGCAGTATTCT. It yields the protein CTSSLRADTQYS.

This clonotype is labeled medium-sized. This chain connects TRBV4-1 to TRBJ2-1; 7 bases are shared with TRBD1. CDR1 is MGHRA and CDR2 is YSYEKL in the germline V gene. The trim removed 1 base at V and 2 bases at J, leaving 2 bases unmatched. The CDR3 runs to 15 residues. The CDR3 region has the DNA TGCGCCAGCAGCCAAGGGGACAGAACCTACAATGAGCAGTTCTTC. This encodes CASSQGDRTYNEQFF.

A note on this clonotype: The junction differs from germline at one of its ends, possibly a read error. The chain employs TRBV6-5 and TRBJ1-1; no reliable D call. This CDR3 contains 13 residues. Germline CDR1 reads MNHEY; CDR2 reads SVGAGI. CDR3 in DNA: TGCGCCAGTAATCAACAGTGGTCAACTGAAGCTTTCTTT. Residues: CASNQQWSTEAFF.

About this clonotype: The junction differs from germline at one of its ends, possibly a read error. This chain links TRBV4-3 with TRBJ2-3, with 13 positions matching TRBD2. Germline CDR1 and CDR2: LGHNA and YSLEER. The CDR3 totals 21 residues. As DNA, the CDR3 is TGCGCCAGTAGCCATGACCCCTTAACTAGCGGGAGGGCGGTGACGACAGATACGCAATATTTT. Encoded protein: CASSHDPLTSGRAVTTDTQYF.

Concerning this clonotype: Germline is not matched at one junction end, which may reflect a read error. The V call is TRBV5-6, the J call TRBJ2-2; D gene uncertain. This CDR3 comprises 15 residues. The germline V gene has CDR1 SGHDT and CDR2 YYEEEE. For the CDR3, the DNA is TGCGCCTGCAGCTTGGCGCCCAGAATCACCGGGGAGCTGTTTTTT. Translated: CACSLAPRITGELFF.

Comment on this clonotype: Relative to the germline gene, one junction end is altered; a read error may explain this. This chain links TRBV30 with TRBJ2-5, with D possibly called TRBD1 or TRBD2 (5 bases each). This CDR3 comprises 12 residues. Looked up from germline, CDR1 is GTSNPN and CDR2 is SVGIG (reference sequence). The CDR3 loop reads CVWSSGQESQYF. DNA for the CDR3: TGTGTCTGGAGCTCGGGGCAGGAGAGCCAGTACTTC.

Concerning this clonotype: The junction and the germline gene differ at one end; a read error may be behind it. The chain carries TRBV11-2 and TRBJ2-3, with TRBD1 matching over 7 bases. Looked up from germline, CDR1 is SGHAT and CDR2 is FQNNGV. The CDR3 runs 16 residues. The DNA for the CDR3 is TGTGCCAGCAGCCAGACGCGACAGGGAAGGGAAGATATGCAGTATTTT. It yields the protein CASSQTRQGREDMQYF. The full variable domain, in which reference TRBV11-2 and TRBJ2-3 provide the parts outside the CDR3, is EAGVAQSPRYKIIEKRQSVAFWCNPISGHATLYWYQQILGQGPKLLIQFQNNGVVDDSQLPKDRFSAERLKGVDSTLKIQPAKLEDSAVYLCASSQTRQGREDMQYFGPGTRLTVL.

This rearrangement joins TRBV11-3 to TRBJ2-1, with 14 bases lining up with TRBD2. Trimming took 8 bases from V and 8 from J; bases not matched to a gene: 8. The CDR3 consists of 15 residues. Germline V gene lookup returns CDR1 SGHNT and CDR2 YENEEA. CDR3 coding DNA: TGTGCCAGCTATCGACTAGCGGGGGGGGGGTATGAGCAGTTCTTC. Protein product: CASYRLAGGGYEQFF.

A note on this clonotype: The junction departs from germline at one end; a sequencing error may be responsible. This chain uses TRBV6-6 with TRBJ2-1, with 9 bases that match TRBD2. Germline assignment: CDR1 MNHNY and CDR2 SVGAGI (reference sequence). The CDR3 contains 13 residues. CDR3 amino acids: CVSSGGNYNDQFF. The CDR3 nucleotides read TGTGTCAGCAGCGGGGGGAACTACAATGATCAGTTCTTC.